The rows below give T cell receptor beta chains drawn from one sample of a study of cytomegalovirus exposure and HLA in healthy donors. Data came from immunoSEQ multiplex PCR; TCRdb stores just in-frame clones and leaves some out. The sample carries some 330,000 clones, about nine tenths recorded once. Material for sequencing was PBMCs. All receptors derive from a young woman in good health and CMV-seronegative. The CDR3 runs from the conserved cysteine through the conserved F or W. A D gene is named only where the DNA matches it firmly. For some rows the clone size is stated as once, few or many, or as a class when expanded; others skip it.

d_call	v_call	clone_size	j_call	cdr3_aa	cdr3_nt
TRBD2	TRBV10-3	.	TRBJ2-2	CAASGTSGGELFF	TGTGCCGCTAGCGGGACCTCGGGCGGGGAGCTGTTTTTT
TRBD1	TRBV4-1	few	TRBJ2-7	CASSPGMGQANYEQYF	TGCGCCAGCAGCCCTGGGATGGGACAGGCAAACTACGAGCAGTACTTC
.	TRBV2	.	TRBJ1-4	CASIQEGVGGEKLFF	TGTGCCAGCATCCAAGAAGGGGTCGGGGGTGAAAAACTGTTTTTT
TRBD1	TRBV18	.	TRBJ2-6	CASSPAQGGANVLTF	TGTGCCAGCTCACCAGCACAGGGGGGGGCCAACGTCCTGACTTTC
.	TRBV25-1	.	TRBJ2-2	CASQTRDTITGELFF	TGTGCCAGCCAAACCCGGGACACAATCACCGGGGAGCTGTTTTTT
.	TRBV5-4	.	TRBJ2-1	CASSNWTARLTPGDEQFF	TGTGCCAGCAGCAATTGGACAGCCCGACTAACGCCCGGCGATGAGCAGTTCTTC
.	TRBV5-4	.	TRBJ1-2	CASSPGQGGYGYTF	TGTGCCAGCAGCCCGGGTCAGGGAGGCTATGGCTACACCTTC
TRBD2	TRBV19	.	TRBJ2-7	CASSHPGLAGDSYEQYF	TGTGCCAGTAGCCACCCGGGACTAGCGGGAGATTCCTACGAGCAGTACTTC
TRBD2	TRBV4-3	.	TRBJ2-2	CASRAGVSSDTGELFF	TGCGCCAGCAGGGCGGGAGTTTCATCGGACACCGGGGAGCTGTTTTTT
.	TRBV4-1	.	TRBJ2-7	CASSLQEGYEQYF	TGCGCCAGCAGCCTCCAGGAGGGGTACGAGCAGTACTTC
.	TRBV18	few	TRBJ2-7	CASSQRGVQAYEQYF	TGTGCCAGCTCCCAACGCGGGGTGCAGGCCTACGAGCAGTACTTC
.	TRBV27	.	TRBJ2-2	CASSGYTGELFF	TGTGCCAGCAGCGGTTACACCGGGGAGCTGTTTTTT
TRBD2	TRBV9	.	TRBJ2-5	CASSVGLAGGPETQYF	TGTGCCAGCAGCGTAGGGCTAGCGGGAGGGCCAGAGACCCAGTACTTC
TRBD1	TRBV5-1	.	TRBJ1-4	CASSLLPGTGVEKLFF	TGCGCCAGCAGCTTGCTTCCCGGGACAGGGGTTGAAAAACTGTTTTTT
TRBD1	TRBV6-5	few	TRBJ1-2	CASRLGQGSYGYTF	TGTGCCAGCAGGCTAGGACAGGGGTCCTATGGCTACACCTTC
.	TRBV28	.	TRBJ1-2	CASSLVRGDYGYTF	TGTGCCAGCAGCCTGGTGCGGGGAGACTATGGCTACACCTTC
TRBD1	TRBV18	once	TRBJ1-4	CASSPPMGLDRRNEKLFF	TGTGCCAGCTCACCCCCGATGGGGCTGGACAGGCGTAATGAAAAACTGTTTTTT
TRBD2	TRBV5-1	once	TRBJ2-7	CASSLTSGEAYEQYF	TGCGCCAGCAGCCTGACTAGCGGTGAAGCCTACGAGCAGTACTTC
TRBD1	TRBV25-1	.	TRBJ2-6	CASSETGQAFSGANVLTF	TGTGCCAGCAGTGAAACGGGACAGGCTTTCTCTGGGGCCAACGTCCTGACTTTC
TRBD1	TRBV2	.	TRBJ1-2	CASRSGQGSYGYTF	TGTGCCAGCAGAAGCGGACAGGGGTCCTATGGCTACACCTTC
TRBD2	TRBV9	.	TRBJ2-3	CASSVGLAGFTSTDTQYF	TGTGCCAGCAGCGTAGGTCTAGCGGGATTTACTAGCACAGATACGCAGTATTTT
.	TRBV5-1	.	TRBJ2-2	CASSLGGSGELFF	TGCGCCAGCAGCTTGGGAGGCAGCGGGGAGCTGTTTTTT
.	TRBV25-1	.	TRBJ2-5	CASSEYPWQGGPAAQYF	TGTGCCAGCAGTGAATATCCTTGGCAGGGAGGCCCAGCGGCCCAGTACTTC
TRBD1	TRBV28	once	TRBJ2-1	CASGTGQGWDNEQFF	TGTGCCAGCGGTACCGGACAGGGGTGGGACAATGAGCAGTTCTTC
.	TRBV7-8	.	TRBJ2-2	CASSPTPDSGELFF	TGTGCCAGCAGCCCCACCCCAGATTCCGGGGAGCTGTTTTTT
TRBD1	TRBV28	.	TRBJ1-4	CASSGGTEEYEKLFF	TGTGCCAGCAGTGGGGGGACAGAGGAGTATGAAAAACTGTTTTTT
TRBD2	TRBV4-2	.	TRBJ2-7	CASSEEWGLAGGPPIYEQYF	TGTGCCAGCAGCGAAGAATGGGGACTAGCGGGAGGGCCCCCCATATACGAGCAGTACTTC
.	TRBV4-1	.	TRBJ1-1	CASSQGPGRSEAFF	TGCGCCAGCAGCCAAGGGCCGGGTCGGTCTGAAGCTTTCTTT
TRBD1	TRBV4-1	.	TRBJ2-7	CASSHAQTGTPYEQYF	TGCGCCAGCAGCCACGCCCAGACAGGGACACCCTACGAGCAGTACTTC
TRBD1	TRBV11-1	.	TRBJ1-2	CASSPGQGAYLHGYTF	TGTGCCAGCAGCCCGGGACAGGGGGCATATTTACATGGCTACACCTTC
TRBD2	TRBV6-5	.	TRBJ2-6	CASSRTSGANVLTF	TGTGCCAGCAGTAGGACTAGCGGGGCCAACGTCCTGACTTTC
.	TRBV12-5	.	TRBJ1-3	CASGISGGNTIYF	TGTGCTAGTGGGATCTCGGGGGGAAACACCATATATTTT
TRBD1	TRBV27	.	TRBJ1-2	CASSYLGQGTSNYGYTF	TGTGCCAGCAGTTACCTGGGACAGGGGACCTCTAACTATGGCTACACCTTC
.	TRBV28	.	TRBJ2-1	CASSPIENEQFF	TGTGCCAGCAGCCCAATAGAGAATGAGCAGTTCTTC
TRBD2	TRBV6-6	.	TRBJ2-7	CASSYRGRVYEQYF	TGTGCCAGCAGTTACAGAGGGAGGGTATACGAGCAGTACTTC
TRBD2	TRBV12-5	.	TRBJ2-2	CASGLGLAGGGTGELFF	TGTGCTAGTGGTTTGGGACTAGCGGGAGGTGGGACCGGGGAGCTGTTTTTT
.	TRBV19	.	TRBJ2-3	CASSISIASTDTQYF	TGTGCCAGTAGTATAAGTATAGCTAGCACAGATACGCAGTATTTT
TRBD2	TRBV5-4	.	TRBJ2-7	CASSLGRTSAEQYF	TGTGCCAGCAGCTTGGGGAGGACTAGCGCCGAGCAGTACTTC
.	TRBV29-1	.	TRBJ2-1	CSVEGDTPGNEQFF	TGCAGCGTTGAAGGTGACACCCCGGGAAATGAGCAGTTCTTC
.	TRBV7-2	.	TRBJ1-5	CASSLALWHRDSNQPQHF	TGTGCCAGCAGCTTAGCTCTCTGGCACAGGGATAGCAATCAGCCCCAGCATTTT